These 16 T cell receptor beta chains share one sample of origin, sequenced in a study of shared clonotypes between healthy human individuals. Repertoires were generated with immunoSEQ multiplex PCR, while TCRdb's copy carries only in-frame clones and drops some. The top ten hold roughly 12% of the sample, which has about 520,000 clones, over 70% seen once. Sample: PBMCs. The receptors shown here come from a woman aged 40 to 55 in good health. Some clones in this sample may be carry-over from other donors' samples.

Only one count was recorded for this clone. J is TRBJ2-1 and V is TRBV5-1; 10 bases align to TRBD2. The V gene end was trimmed by 4 bases and the J gene end by 7 bases; junction bases not matched to a gene: 11. This CDR3 has 16 residues. Germline assignment: CDR1 SGHRS and CDR2 YFSETQ. CDR3 region: CASSPRLSGRSNEQFF. The CDR3 coding sequence is TGCGCCAGCAGCCCGAGACTTAGCGGGAGGTCGAATGAGCAGTTCTTC.

The CDR3 reads CASSQPGTSGYEQYF. The CDR3 DNA sequence: TGTGCCAGCAGCCAACCCGGGACTAGCGGGTACGAGCAGTACTTC. The chain employs TRBV7-6 and TRBJ2-7, with 12 bases fitting TRBD2. The germline V gene has CDR1 SGHVS and CDR2 FNYEAQ. This CDR3 contains 15 residues. Germline trimming cut 5 bases from V and 4 bases from J; bases unmatched to any gene: 6.

CDR3 amino acids: CASSASYGYTF. The CDR3 DNA reads TGTGCCAGTAGCGCCTCCTATGGCTACACCTTC. The J gene is TRBJ1-2, the V gene TRBV19, with D hard to call. In germline, CDR1 is LNHDA, CDR2 SQIVND (reference sequence). The CDR3 covers 11 residues. Trimming pared 6 bases from V and 4 bases from J, leaving 6 bases between.

The chain couples TRBV7-2 to TRBJ2-7, with D possibly TRBD1 on 7 matching bases. The CDR3 has 15 residues. Germline V lookup: CDR1 SGHTA, CDR2 FQGNSA. With 0 bases removed from V and 5 bases from J, the gap between germline ends came to 14 bases. In DNA form, the CDR3 reads TGTGCCAGCAGCTTAGCGGGTCAGGGGGGCCACGAGCAGTACTTC. Protein sequence: CASSLAGQGGHEQYF.

The chain employs TRBV5-1 and TRBJ1-3; no definite D call. TRBJ2-2 matches the DNA end more closely, so the J call is doubtful. CDR1 SGHRS and CDR2 YFSETQ come from the germline V gene. This CDR3 is 14 amino acids long. CDR3 in DNA: TGCGCCAGCAGCTTGAGGTCGAACACCGGGGAGCTGTTTTTT. Amino acids: CASSLRSNTGELFF.

The chain uses TRBV19 and TRBJ2-5; 8 bases are a match to TRBD2. Germline values: CDR1 LNHDA, CDR2 SQIVND (reference sequence). V trimming: 3 bases; J trimming: 3 bases; junction bases outside the gene matches: 6. The CDR3 covers 15 residues. The DNA of the CDR3 is TGTGCCAGTAGTATCACAGCGGGAGAAAAAGAGACCCAGTACTTC. It codes for CASSITAGEKETQYF.

The V gene is TRBV23-1, the J gene TRBJ1-2, with 7 bases lining up with TRBD1. TRBV23-1 is placed among ORFs of uncertain function. After removal of 2 bases from V and 7 bases from J, the junction contained 10 bases not matched to a gene. The CDR3 spans 15 residues. This CDR3 is CASSQTKTGWFGYTF. The DNA of the CDR3 is TGCGCCAGCAGTCAAACGAAGACAGGGTGGTTTGGCTACACCTTC.

The genes are TRBV5-5 and TRBJ2-6, with D unclear. Germline V gene data show CDR1 as SGHKS and CDR2 as YYEKEE (reference sequence). V was shortened by 2 bases and J by 4 bases, with 4 bases between the two germline ends. The CDR3 totals 13 residues. The DNA of the CDR3 is TGTGCCAGCAGCTTCCAAGGGGCCAACGTCCTGACTTTC. Amino acids: CASSFQGANVLTF.

CDR3 in amino acids: CASSLRRQGGSSYEQYF. CDR3 DNA sequence: TGTGCCAGCAGCCTTCGGCGACAGGGCGGAAGCTCCTACGAGCAGTACTTC. The chain is built from TRBV5-5 and TRBJ2-7; 7 bases agree with TRBD1. The germline V gene has CDR1 SGHKS and CDR2 YYEKEE (reference sequence). The V and J ends lost 4 bases and 0 bases, in that order; junction bases with no gene match: 13. This CDR3 region has 17 residues.

CDR3 in amino acids: CASSATSNQPQYF. The CDR3 nucleotides read TGTGCTAGTAGCGCCACTAGCAATCAGCCCCAGTATTTT. The chain has TRBV9 and TRBJ1-5; D is possibly TRBD2 (6 bases). The J call may be mistaken, given a closer DNA end match to TRBJ2-3. This CDR3 comprises 13 residues. Germline CDR1 and CDR2: SGDLS and YYNGEE.

This chain connects TRBV9 to TRBJ2-1; D call uncertain. The CDR3 totals 15 residues. From germline, CDR1 is SGDLS and CDR2 YYNGEE. V was clipped by 0 bases and J by 2 bases, with 9 bases between them. CDR3 nucleotide sequence: TGTGCCAGCAGCGTAGAATCCGAGACCTACAATGAGCAGTTCTTC. This translates into CASSVESETYNEQFF.

This clone was recorded a few times. With a much larger clone just one base away, this may be a read error. The sample holds other DNA sequences that translate to the same CDR3. The chain combines TRBV5-8 with TRBJ1-1; D unclear. The V end was cut by 0 bases, the J end by 7 bases, with 13 bases between. The CDR3 spans 14 residues. CDR1 and CDR2 from the germline V gene are SGHTS and YDEGEE. The CDR3 loop reads CASSLDWDFSEAFF. The CDR3 nucleotides are TGTGCCAGCAGCTTGGACTGGGATTTCAGTGAAGCTTTCTTT.

This clone was recorded once. Other nucleotide sequences from this sample produce the same CDR3. The chain employs TRBV29-1 and TRBJ1-4; D is undetermined. CDR1 and CDR2 (germline): SQVTM, ANQGSEA. The CDR3 loop spans 12 amino acids. The V and J ends lost 7 bases and 7 bases respectively, with 13 bases between them. As DNA, the CDR3 is TGCAGCGCTCTGGATCTAGGTGAAAAACTGTTTTTT. Amino acids: CSALDLGEKLFF. The full variable domain, in which reference TRBV29-1 and TRBJ1-4 provide the parts outside the CDR3, is SAVISQKPSRDICQRGTSLTIQCQVDSQVTMMFWYRQQPGQSLTLIATANQGSEATYESGFVIDKFPISRPNLTFSTLTVSNMSPEDSSIYLCSALDLGEKLFFGSGTQLSVL.

To note about this clone: A far more abundant clone sits one base away, making this likely a read error. This chain links TRBV10-3 with TRBJ1-1; D unclear. The V end was cut by 6 bases, the J end by 5 bases, with 13 bases between. The V gene's germline CDR1 is ENHRY and CDR2 SYGVKD. The CDR3 has 13 residues. CDR3 sequence (DNA): TGTGCCATCAGACATGGGTTGGAAACTGAAGCTTTCTTT. Amino acid sequence: CAIRHGLETEAFF.

Ten or more counts support this clone. This CDR3 is CASVVDMSGKWDTQYF. The CDR3 DNA is TGTGCCAGCGTCGTGGATATGTCCGGTAAGTGGGATACGCAGTATTTT. The genes are TRBV27 and TRBJ2-3, with D unclear. The V gene's germline CDR1 is MNHEY and CDR2 SMNVEV (reference sequence). V lost 8 bases, J lost 6 bases, and 24 bases lay in between. The CDR3 covers 16 residues.

The chain links TRBV2 to TRBJ1-2, with D perhaps TRBD1 (5 bases). CDR1 is SNHLY and CDR2 is FYNNEI in the germline V gene. Between the trimmed V and J ends, which lost 8 bases and 6 bases, there was a span of 19 bases. The CDR3 spans 14 residues. CDR3 in amino acids: CASATGLSTDGYTF. The DNA for the CDR3 is TGTGCCAGCGCCACGGGACTCAGCACTGATGGCTACACCTTC.